This passage covers 24 T cell receptor beta chains from one sample sequenced in a study of blood T cells in healthy people across ages (dated by TCRdb to between 2014 and 2017). Library preparation was by 5' RACE. Reads for this sample came from an Illumina HiSeq 2500. A second roughly 6 to 11 cycle PCR used a sample-barcoded 5' primer and a J-beta primer mix. The public sequencing data were trimmed at Q25 with fastp and processed into clonotypes with MiXCR by TCRdb, which kept only in-frame beta chains. Rows with a matching CDR3 protein are joined into one entry that keeps the most common DNA and genes. The sample table holds some 900,000 distinct CDR3 sequences, of which 29% were seen once. The ten largest clones represent 17% of the sample. The sequenced sample consisted of blood. The receptors originated from a woman of 80 years or more in good health.

Note on this clonotype: It may be a read error: a sequence one base away is much more abundant. Here the CDR3 DNA reads TGTGCCAGCAGTAAAAAACAACAGGGGACTGCAGCTTTCTTT. Translating it yields CASSKKQQGTAAFF. The rearrangement links TRBV12-3 or TRBV12-4 to TRBJ1-1, with 7 positions matching TRBD1. There are 14 residues in the CDR3.

This clonotype appeared a few times. The rearrangement joins TRBV20-1 to TRBJ1-5; D remains unclear. This CDR3 comprises 13 residues. The germline CDR1 and CDR2 sequences are DFQATT and SNEGSKA (reference sequence). Between the trimmed V and J ends, which lost 1 base and 3 bases, there was a span of 7 bases. The DNA of the CDR3 is TGCAGTGCTAGAGGCCCTTTCAATCAGCCCCAGCATTTT. This sequence encodes CSARGPFNQPQHF.

This clonotype has a count of ten or more. The CDR3 DNA reads as TGTGCCAGCAGTTACTCTACGAACACAGATACGCAGTATTTT. This translates into CASSYSTNTDTQYF. The chain links TRBV6-2 or TRBV6-3 to TRBJ2-3; D ambiguous. V gave up 0 bases and J gave up 2 bases, with 6 bases separating them. Germline V gene sequence: CDR1 MNHEY, CDR2 SVGEGT. The length of the CDR3 is 14 residues.

V usage is TRBV28 and J usage is TRBJ1-4; TRBD1 might be the D (5 bases). The CDR3 sequence is 13 residues long. The ends were cut back, 7 bases at V and 7 bases at J, with 13 bases in the middle. The V gene's germline CDR1 is MDHEN and CDR2 SYDVKM. In DNA form, the CDR3 reads TGTGCCAGCAAAACAGGAACCCCTGAAAAACTGTTTTTT. This encodes CASKTGTPEKLFF.

In its sample, this clonotype was seen many times. This chain uses TRBV6-1 with TRBJ2-7; tentatively, D is TRBD1 (5 bases). V was cut by 4 bases and J by 1 base, with 8 bases left in between. The CDR3 extends over 13 amino acids. Germline CDR1 is MNHNS and CDR2 is SASEGT. The CDR3 here is CASSVRTSYEQYF. The CDR3 region has the DNA TGTGCCAGCAGTGTGAGGACATCCTACGAGCAGTACTTC.

This clonotype was observed at least ten times. CDR3 nucleotide sequence: TGTGCCAGCAGCGGCCCGGGACACCGGGGCGAGCAGTACTTC. Translation: CASSGPGHRGEQYF. The chain is built from TRBV7-8 and TRBJ2-7; D might be TRBD1 (6 bases). The CDR3 loop spans 14 amino acids. Trimming cost V 5 bases and J 6 bases, with 17 bases left between them. The germline CDR1 and CDR2 sequences are SGHVS and FQNEAQ.

J is TRBJ2-2 and V is TRBV6-2 or TRBV6-3; D not resolved. This CDR3 is 14 amino acids long. Germline CDR1 is MNHEY and CDR2 is SVGEGT. V was pared by 10 bases and J by 0 bases, with 12 bases between. CDR3 in amino acids: CAIEVGANTGELFF. CDR3 sequence (DNA): TGTGCCATCGAGGTGGGCGCGAACACCGGGGAGCTGTTTTTT.

A word on this clonotype: A clone one base away is much larger, so this may be a read error. The CDR3 DNA reads as TGTGCCAGCAGCTTATATCGACAGGGAGACTATGGCCACACCTTC. Protein: CASSLYRQGDYGHTF. V usage is TRBV7-2 and J usage is TRBJ1-2; 7 bases line up with TRBD1. Germline lookup yields CDR1 SGHTA and CDR2 FQGNSA. The CDR3 runs 15 residues.

The chain has TRBV7-2 and TRBJ2-5, with 13 bases lining up with TRBD2. CDR3 length equals 18 residues. Looked up from germline, CDR1 is SGHTA and CDR2 is FQGNSA. Trimming at V came to 1 base and at J to 0 bases, leaving 5 bases not matched to a gene. The CDR3 coding sequence is TGTGCCAGCAGCTTAGGGACTAGCGGGGGCCTGTACCAAGAGACCCAGTACTTC. Translation gives CASSLGTSGGLYQETQYF.

This clonotype appeared once. Given a much more abundant clone one base away, this may be a read error. The chain carries TRBV18 and TRBJ2-5, with 12 bases identical to TRBD1. The closer fit of TRBJ2-7 to the DNA end suggests the J call may be wrong. This CDR3 has 14 residues. Germline V gene data show CDR1 as KGHSH and CDR2 as LQKENI. DNA for the CDR3: TGTGCCAGCCCAAAGGGGACAGGGGGCAACGAGCAGTACTTC. The encoded protein is CASPKGTGGNEQYF.

This clonotype was detected a few times. A read error may account for a junction end that differs from germline. The rearrangement uses TRBV7-9 and TRBJ2-7, with 7 bases identical to TRBD2. The germline CDR1 and CDR2 sequences are SEHNR and FQNEAQ (reference sequence). CDR3 length: 16 residues. The CDR3: CASGLGEAGDPYEQYF. In DNA, the CDR3 is TGTGCCAGCGGCTTAGGCGAGGCGGGAGACCCCTACGAGCAGTACTTC.

Comments on this clonotype: A single base separates this from a much larger clone, so it may be a read error. The chain couples TRBV6-1 to TRBJ2-1; D unclear. The assigned J gene may be wrong: the sequence end matches TRBJ2-7 better. Germline V lookup: CDR1 MNHNS, CDR2 SASEGT. The CDR3 contains 13 residues. The DNA of the CDR3 is TGTGCCAGCAGTGTACCCTCTCCCAATGAGCAGTACTTC. This codes for CASSVPSPNEQYF.

This chain connects TRBV20-1 to TRBJ1-3, with a tentative D call TRBD1 (6 bases). This CDR3 contains 13 residues. Trimming pared 3 bases from V and 5 bases from J, leaving 11 bases between. Looked up from germline, CDR1 is DFQATT and CDR2 is SNEGSKA (reference sequence). CDR3 coding DNA: TGCAGTGCTAGTGCCGGACAGAGAAACACCATATATTTT. This sequence encodes CSASAGQRNTIYF.

Note on this clonotype: One junction end does not reproduce the germline sequence, and a read error may be involved. V usage is TRBV7-6 and J usage is TRBJ2-5; the D gene is possibly TRBD2 (6 bases). This CDR3 comprises 15 residues. Germline CDR1 SGHVS, CDR2 FNYEAQ. This chain's CDR3 is CANSPRRVRRETQYF. The CDR3 DNA reads TGTGCCAACAGCCCCCGGAGGGTACGTAGAGAGACCCAGTACTTC.

On this clonotype itself: Given a much more abundant clone one base away, this may be a read error. The chain couples TRBV7-2 to TRBJ2-3; perhaps D is TRBD1 or TRBD2 (5 bases each). The CDR3 consists of 14 residues. The V and J ends lost 4 bases and 5 bases respectively, with 13 bases between them. Germline CDR1 reads SGHTA; CDR2 reads FQGNSA. This CDR3 is CASSYTGTIDTQYF. CDR3 DNA: TGTGCCAGCAGCTATACGGGGACGATAGATACGCAGTATTTT.

In its sample, this clonotype was seen once. This may be a read error, as it is one base from a much larger clone. V is TRBV6-2 or TRBV6-3 and J is TRBJ2-1; 10 bases are shared with TRBD2. Germline loops: CDR1 MNHEY, CDR2 SVGEGT. This CDR3 has 17 amino acids. This chain's CDR3 is CASRTPTSGAPYNGQFF. The CDR3 DNA follows: TGTGCCAGCAGGACCCCAACTAGCGGGGCCCCCTACAATGGGCAGTTCTTC.

This clonotype was recorded once. It may be a read error: a sequence one base away is much more abundant. The rearrangement joins TRBV12-3 or TRBV12-4 to TRBJ1-5, with D uncertain. The V end lost 5 bases, the J end lost 0 bases, and 14 bases lay between the germline ends. There are 16 residues in the CDR3. The CDR3 DNA is TGTGCCAGCAGTCCAGCCGGACGGAATAGCAATCAGCCCCAGCATTTT. Its translation is CASSPAGRNSNQPQHF.

As for this clonotype: A read error may produce the germline difference seen at one junction end. The CDR3 region is CASSLAPSGGYQETQYF. The CDR3 DNA reads TGTGCTAGCAGCTTAGCCCCCAGCGGGGGGTACCAAGAGACCCAGTACTTC. The chain couples TRBV7-7 to TRBJ2-5; 9 bases align to TRBD2. CDR1 is SSHAT, CDR2 FNYEAQ, per germline (reference sequence). The CDR3 is 17 residues long.

J is TRBJ2-3 and V is TRBV12-3 or TRBV12-4; no clear D gene. This CDR3 has 14 amino acids. Trimming took 5 bases from V and 2 from J, leaving 11 bases between them. CDR3 DNA sequence: TGTGCCAGCAGTCCCCCTTGGTCCACAGATACGCAGTATTTT. It encodes CASSPPWSTDTQYF.

This clonotype was counted ten times or more. The chain has TRBV20-1 and TRBJ1-2; 8 bases fit TRBD1. The CDR3 is 15 amino acids. Germline-derived CDR1 and CDR2 are DFQATT and SNEGSKA (reference sequence). After removal of 5 bases from V and 4 bases from J, the junction contained 12 bases not matched to a gene. Here the CDR3 DNA reads TGCAGTGCTCGCCCTGCGGGACAGGATTCCTATGGCTACACCTTC. Its protein product is CSARPAGQDSYGYTF.

This clonotype was recorded at least ten times. This chain connects TRBV7-2 to TRBJ2-5; TRBD2 aligns across 8 bases. The CDR3 has 14 amino acids. V lost 5 bases to trimming and J lost 5 bases; unmatched junction nucleotides: 7. Germline V gene lookup returns CDR1 SGHTA and CDR2 FQGNSA. CDR3 residues: CASSRGGASETQYF. The DNA for the CDR3 is TGTGCCAGCAGCCGGGGGGGGGCAAGCGAGACCCAGTACTTC.

Worth noting for this clonotype: A single base separates this from a much larger clone, so it may be a read error. The rearrangement uses TRBV6-2 or TRBV6-3 and TRBJ2-1; 16 bases line up with TRBD2. Trimming at V came to 6 bases and at J to 15 bases, leaving 8 bases not matched to a gene. In germline, CDR1 is MNHEY, CDR2 SVGEGT. The CDR3 is made up of 14 amino acids. In DNA, the CDR3 is TGTGCCAGCAGGTTGGGGACTAGCGGGGGGGCTGGGTTCTTC. This gives the protein CASRLGTSGGAGFF.

This sequence joins TRBV18 and TRBJ2-6, with unresolved D. V was pared by 1 base and J by 1 base, with 8 bases between. The CDR3 is made up of 16 amino acids. From germline, CDR1 is KGHSH and CDR2 LQKENI. The CDR3 DNA sequence: TGTGCCAGCTCACCACGGATGGGGTCTGGGGCCAACGTCCTGACTTTC. Its translation is CASSPRMGSGANVLTF.

This chain connects TRBV10-2 to TRBJ2-2; no reliable D call. The CDR3 loop spans 14 amino acids. V was clipped by 8 bases and J by 4 bases, with 14 bases between them. Germline assignment: CDR1 WSHSY and CDR2 SAAADI. The CDR3 here is CASWGSSGTGELFF. The CDR3 DNA follows: TGCGCCAGCTGGGGTTCATCGGGCACCGGGGAGCTGTTTTTT.